This TCR beta chain is drawn from a study of blood T cell repertoires in COVID-19. Germline CDR1 and CDR2: GTSNPN and SVGIG (reference sequence). The CDR3 length is 12 residues. Trimming took 3 bases from V and 7 from J, leaving 12 bases between them. This clone was detected a few times. Per the original data handling: Scientists estimated how many nucleated cells there were by amplifying reference gene primers. The table came from immunoSEQ multiplex PCR; TCRdb's copy has only in-frame clones and leaves some out. The DNA was the basis for D and trimming; V, J and clone size are from that table. Of about 73,000 clones listed, approximately 77% were seen once; the top ten hold 2% to 2.5%.

The receptor comes from a man between 65 and 85 years old with COVID-19, enrolled during active disease. Sequencing was carried out using peripheral blood. The V call is TRBV30, the J call TRBJ1-2; D unresolved. The CDR3 here is CAWSPQAIGYTF. The DNA for the CDR3 is TGTGCCTGGAGCCCTCAGGCTATTGGCTACACCTTC.